Following are 4 T cell receptor beta chains from one sample sequenced in a study of T cells in Graves' hyperthyroidism and ophthalmopathy. Amplification yielded TCR beta CDR3 regions, with RNA transcripts as the source. RT-PCR in the first round (using the HTBI primer set) targeted the TCR CDR3. TCRdb recomputed calls from the multiplex PCR reads with MiXCR, one row per CDR3 protein. The sample lists about 700,000 distinct CDR3 sequences, 12% to 15% occurring once. Material for sequencing was blood. Receptor source: a woman between 18 and 29 years old with Graves' hyperthyroidism.

The table lists this clonotype with a few counts. V usage is TRBV11-3 and J usage is TRBJ1-3; TRBD1 matches at 8 bases. Germline V gene data show CDR1 as SGHNT and CDR2 as YENEEA. J lost 2 bases, V lost 5 bases, and 5 bases had no gene match. This CDR3 comprises 15 residues. The CDR3 nucleotides read TGTGCCAGCAGCAGACAGGGGTTCCCTGGAAACACCATATATTTT. It encodes CASSRQGFPGNTIYF.

In its sample, this clonotype was seen many times. V gene TRBV7-9 combines with J gene TRBJ2-7; the match to TRBD2 covers 10 bases. J gave up 6 bases and V 0 bases, and 5 bases lay outside the gene matches. The CDR3 runs 15 residues. Germline V gives CDR1 SEHNR, CDR2 FQNEAQ (reference sequence). The CDR3 protein is CASSLAAGGPAEQYF. The CDR3 region has the DNA TGTGCCAGCAGCTTAGCAGCGGGAGGGCCGGCCGAGCAGTACTTC.

This chain links TRBV4-1 with TRBJ1-5, with 7 bases aligning to TRBD1. V lost 0 bases and J lost 9; bases outside the gene matches: 5. The CDR3 consists of 14 residues. Per germline, CDR1 MGHRA and CDR2 YSYEKL. The CDR3 nucleotides read TGCGCCAGCAGCCAAGAACAGGGGCGGGGGCCCCAGCATTTT. Translation gives CASSQEQGRGPQHF.

This clonotype has a handful of counts. The genes are TRBV20-1 and TRBJ2-3; 9 bases are shared with TRBD2. CDR1 is DFQATT, CDR2 SNEGSKA, per germline (reference sequence). After removal of 4 bases from V and 2 bases from J, the junction contained 7 bases not matched to a gene. The CDR3 is made up of 15 amino acids. The CDR3 is CSAKAPSGDTDTQYF. For the CDR3, the DNA is TGCAGTGCTAAAGCTCCTAGCGGGGACACAGATACGCAGTATTTT.